This TCR beta chain was sequenced during a study of PD-1 blockade in classical Hodgkin lymphoma (dated by TCRdb to the early 2020s). About the study as a whole: Nivolumab dosing was 3 mg/kg intravenously every 2 weeks, continuing until either disease progression or unacceptable toxicity. A peripheral blood immune signature of response to PD-1 blockade in classical Hodgkin lymphoma was defined using TCR beta sequencing and CyTOF. Study-wide conclusions, independent of this receptor: Among trial patients, those achieving complete response had baseline diversity similar to that of newly diagnosed patients, while diversity was significantly lower in partial responders and progressors. A significant rise by C4D1 was seen in CD4+ but not CD8+ TCR diversity (p=0.0027 vs p=0.16), with the rise being most apparent in complete responders (p=0.02). Lower diversity was seen in patients whose nivolumab began less than 1 year after ASCT, and these patients were left out of later analyses so that immune reconstitution would not confound the results. Only a single clinical trial cohort was studied, and what caused the repertoire differences, possibly disease activity or prior therapy, remained undefined. Baseline TCR diversity was reported as lower in newly diagnosed patients than in healthy donors, and lower still in relapsed/refractory patients.

This sample's time point label indicates: cycle 4 day 1 (C4D1), after five to seven weeks of nivolumab. Relapse after autologous stem cell transplantation had occurred in all trial patients, and cohorts A, B and C were distinguished by prior brentuximab vedotin exposure. The trial cohort comprised around 60 patients with relapsed/refractory classical Hodgkin lymphoma whose best overall responses were complete response, partial response or progressive disease. Trial patients were treated with single-agent nivolumab in the multi-cohort phase II CheckMate 205 trial. An independent review committee assessed best overall response by applying the 2007 International Working Group response criteria. Trial PBMCs were collected just before the start of nivolumab (C1D1) and during therapy at cycle 2 day 1 and cycle 4 day 1. Peripheral blood was collected in 8 mL Vacutainer Cell Preparation Tubes, from which PBMCs were isolated by centrifugation and then cryopreserved.

About this clone itself: What this receptor recognizes is not known. Per-base qualities were not stored, and no clone one base away is much larger.

Reading from cysteine to phenylalanine, the CDR3 counts 16 amino acids. The entry retains the CDR3 DNA only, 48 bases that are in frame from base 1. V sheds 6 bases and J sheds 0 bases, leaving 18 bases between their ends. CDR1 and CDR2 are drawn from the germline V gene: SNHLY, FYNNEI. Genomic DNA was isolated using the Qiagen DNeasy kit from unsorted PBMCs as well as from negatively selected CD4+ and CD8+ fractions. Using primers that anneal to V and J segments, immunoSEQ multiplex PCR amplified the TCR beta CDR3 regions. A synthetic immune receptor repertoire was used to minimize amplification bias, and any remaining bias was removed computationally after sequencing. Under the source paper's analysis protocol: Custom Python scripts were used to quantify repertoire diversity as the Shannon entropy index. Unsorted, CD4+ and CD8+ repertoires were examined separately, except in combined analyses, for which CD4+ and CD8+ sequences were merged in silico. A clone counted as expanded when the clone's frequency after treatment rose at least 2-fold relative to C1D1, and clones undetected at baseline were given a pseudocount of 0.5. Singleton clones were defined as clones with 0 or 1 copy at C1D1, and non-singleton clones were defined as clones with 2 or more copies. Clones expanded in unsorted samples were assigned a CD4+, CD8+ or unknown annotation through matching of protein sequences in sorted samples from the same patient. Wilcoxon tests on paired samples were used to test diversity changes from C1D1 to C4D1. TCRdb took this table from immuneACCESS and kept in-frame rearrangements with V and J called. Such tables lack part of the clones; where checked against another copy, unresolved V genes explain under half of the gap, and the rest is unexplained. V, J and clone size reflect that table, while D and trimming were determined from the DNA. This sample holds approximately 24,000 clones; roughly 80% were observed only once. The ten top clones hold around a fifth of the sample.

This specimen consisted of peripheral blood mononuclear cells (PBMCs), obtained before the fourth cycle of nivolumab. The chain uses TRBV2 and TRBJ2-7; a weak D assignment points to TRBD1 (6 bases agree). The TCR was taken from a human donor with classical Hodgkin lymphoma. The CDR3 amino acid sequence is: CASRDSRQVSSYEQYF. The nucleotide sequence is given as TGTGCCAGCAGAGACTCAAGACAGGTGAGCTCCTACGAGCAGTACTTC.